These 14 T cell receptor beta chains were sequenced from one sample in a study of OX40 agonist ivuxolimab in advanced cancers. Only in-frame clones appear in the TCRdb table, and some are missing; sequencing was by immunoSEQ multiplex PCR. This sample carries some 94,000 clones, 92% of them seen once, and the ten largest clones take less than 3.5%. The source material was CD4+ or CD8+ T cells sorted from blood, sampled in a trial of the OX40 agonist ivuxolimab. All receptors derive from an adult with an advanced solid tumor such as melanoma, head and neck, liver or kidney cancer.

V gene TRBV5-6 combines with J gene TRBJ1-2, with no clear D. The CDR3 has 11 residues. Germline CDR1 and CDR2: SGHDT and YYEEEE. The ends were cut back, 4 bases at V and 9 bases at J, with 10 bases in the middle. The CDR3 nucleotides read TGTGCCAGCAGCCTGGGCCTTAGCTACACCTTC. This sequence encodes CASSLGLSYTF. The full variable domain, completed using reference TRBV5-6 and TRBJ1-2, is DAGVTQSPTHLIKTRGQQVTLRCSPKSGHDTVSWYQQALGQGPQFIFQYYEEEERQRGNFPDRFSGHQFPNYSSELNVNALLLGDSALYLCASSLGLSYTFGSGTRLTVV.

This clone came up once. The gene calls are TRBV15 and TRBJ1-4; 8 bases agree with TRBD1. The germline V gene has CDR1 LNHNV and CDR2 YYDKDF (reference sequence). V trimming: 4 bases; J trimming: 5 bases; junction bases outside the gene matches: 6. The CDR3 is 15 residues long. The CDR3 here is CATSTRTGPNEKLFF. CDR3 nucleotides: TGTGCCACCAGCACTCGGACAGGGCCGAATGAAAAACTGTTTTTT.

The rearrangement joins TRBV9 to TRBJ2-5, with D unresolved. Germline CDR1 reads SGDLS; CDR2 reads YYNGEE. Trimming took off 0 bases at V and 7 bases at J, with 10 bases between the two ends. The CDR3 length is 13 residues. The CDR3 here is CASSVGTRGTQYF. CDR3 nucleotide sequence: TGTGCCAGCAGCGTAGGCACACGCGGGACCCAGTACTTC.

The V and J genes are TRBV9 and TRBJ2-1; 11 bases line up with TRBD2. Germline assignment: CDR1 SGDLS and CDR2 YYNGEE. Trimming took 4 bases from V and 6 from J; bases not matched to a gene: 3. The CDR3 covers 14 residues. The CDR3 region is CASSRGLAANEQFF. The CDR3 nucleotides are TGTGCCAGCAGCCGGGGACTAGCGGCCAATGAGCAGTTCTTC.

The rearrangement links TRBV27 to TRBJ1-1, with D tentatively TRBD1 (6 bases). CDR1 and CDR2 from the germline V gene are MNHEY and SMNVEV (reference sequence). This CDR3 comprises 14 residues. V was cut by 8 bases and J by 7 bases, with 20 bases left in between. CDR3 nucleotides: TGTGCCAGCCCCAGATTGGGGGCGCGGGGTGAAGCTTTCTTT. It encodes CASPRLGARGEAFF.

The chain uses TRBV5-6 and TRBJ1-2; D uncertain. Trimming removed 0 bases at V and 0 bases at J, with 9 bases between. CDR3 size: 15 residues. Germline values: CDR1 SGHDT, CDR2 YYEEEE. The DNA of the CDR3 is TGTGCCAGCAGCTTGGTGCCGGGTTCTAACTATGGCTACACCTTC. Translation gives CASSLVPGSNYGYTF. Full variable domain (remainder filled in from reference TRBV5-6 and TRBJ1-2): DAGVTQSPTHLIKTRGQQVTLRCSPKSGHDTVSWYQQALGQGPQFIFQYYEEEERQRGNFPDRFSGHQFPNYSSELNVNALLLGDSALYLCASSLVPGSNYGYTFGSGTRLTVV.

The CDR3 loop reads CAISEPTRSGRGNEQFF. DNA of the CDR3: TGTGCCATCAGTGAACCGACTAGGAGCGGGAGGGGAAATGAGCAGTTCTTC. V gene TRBV10-3 combines with J gene TRBJ2-1, with TRBD2 matching over 10 bases. This CDR3 has 17 amino acids. V trimming: 3 bases; J trimming: 7 bases; junction bases outside the gene matches: 12. Looked up from germline, CDR1 is ENHRY and CDR2 is SYGVKD.

The V and J genes are TRBV6-1 and TRBJ1-1; D not certain. V dropped 2 bases and J dropped 3 bases, with 13 bases sitting between them. The CDR3 extends over 15 amino acids. Germline assignment: CDR1 MNHNS and CDR2 SASEGT. CDR3 amino acids: CASSEPVGRDTEAFF. CDR3 coding DNA: TGTGCCAGCAGTGAACCTGTCGGGCGGGACACTGAAGCTTTCTTT.

The chain uses TRBV19 and TRBJ1-2; D call uncertain. V lost 3 bases and J 6 bases, leaving 11 bases between the germline ends. The CDR3 runs to 13 residues. The V gene's germline CDR1 is LNHDA and CDR2 SQIVND (reference sequence). The CDR3 reads CASSISSRDGYTF. As DNA, the CDR3 is TGTGCCAGTAGTATCTCTAGCAGAGATGGCTACACCTTC.

This clone was seen only once. V gene TRBV27 combines with J gene TRBJ1-1; unclear D gene. This CDR3 comprises 12 residues. V was shortened by 5 bases and J by 10 bases, with 14 bases between the two germline ends. Germline CDR1 reads MNHEY; CDR2 reads SMNVEV (reference sequence). The CDR3 region is CASSPAGVGAFF. The DNA for the CDR3 is TGTGCCAGCAGTCCGGCCGGGGTCGGAGCTTTCTTT.

The chain links TRBV30 to TRBJ2-3; the D call may be TRBD1 or TRBD2 (6 bases each). Germline V gene lookup returns CDR1 GTSNPN and CDR2 SVGIG (reference sequence). Trimming pared 6 bases from V and 5 bases from J, leaving 18 bases between. The length of the CDR3 is 14 residues. The chain's CDR3 is CACDGGGGIDTQYF. The CDR3 DNA reads as TGTGCCTGTGATGGCGGAGGGGGAATAGATACGCAGTATTTT.

The J gene is TRBJ1-5, the V gene TRBV7-3; D is uncertain. Trimming removed 3 bases from V and 8 bases from J, with 14 bases in between. Germline V gene data show CDR1 as SGHTA and CDR2 as FQGTGA. The CDR3 consists of 14 residues. The DNA of the CDR3 is TGTGCCAGCAGCTTCCTCCGCCGTGTTGAGCCCCAGCATTTT. This encodes CASSFLRRVEPQHF.

The chain employs TRBV9 and TRBJ1-3; the D gene is possibly TRBD1 (5 bases). The V and J ends lost 4 bases and 0 bases respectively, with 11 bases between them. The germline V gene has CDR1 SGDLS and CDR2 YYNGEE. The CDR3 consists of 15 residues. The chain's CDR3 is CASSPRADSGNTIYF. In DNA form, the CDR3 reads TGTGCCAGCAGCCCCAGGGCCGACTCTGGAAACACCATATATTTT.

V usage is TRBV11-3 and J usage is TRBJ2-3; tentatively, D is TRBD2 (6 bases). CDR3 length: 13 residues. Germline V lookup: CDR1 SGHNT, CDR2 YENEEA. Trimming shortened V by 5 bases and J by 8 bases, and 14 bases separated the two germline ends. The CDR3 sequence is CASSRGLYGTQYF. The CDR3 DNA is TGTGCCAGCAGCCGAGGACTATACGGTACGCAGTATTTT.